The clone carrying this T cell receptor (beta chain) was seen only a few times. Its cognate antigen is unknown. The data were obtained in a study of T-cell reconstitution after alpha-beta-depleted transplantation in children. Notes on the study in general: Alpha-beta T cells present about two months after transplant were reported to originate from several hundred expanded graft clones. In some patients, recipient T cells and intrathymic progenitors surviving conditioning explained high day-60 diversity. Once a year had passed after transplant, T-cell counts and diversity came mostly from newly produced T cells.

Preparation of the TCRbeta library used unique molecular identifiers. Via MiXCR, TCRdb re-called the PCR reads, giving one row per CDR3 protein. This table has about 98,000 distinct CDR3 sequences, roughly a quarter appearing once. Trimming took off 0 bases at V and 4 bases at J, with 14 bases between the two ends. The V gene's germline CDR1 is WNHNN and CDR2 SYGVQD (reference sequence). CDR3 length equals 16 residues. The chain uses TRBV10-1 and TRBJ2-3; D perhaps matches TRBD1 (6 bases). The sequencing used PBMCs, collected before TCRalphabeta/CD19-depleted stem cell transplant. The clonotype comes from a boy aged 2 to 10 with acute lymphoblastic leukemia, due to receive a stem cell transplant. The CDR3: CASSESRGWGSDTQYF. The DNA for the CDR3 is TGCGCCAGCAGTGAGTCGAGGGGGTGGGGATCAGATACGCAGTATTTT.